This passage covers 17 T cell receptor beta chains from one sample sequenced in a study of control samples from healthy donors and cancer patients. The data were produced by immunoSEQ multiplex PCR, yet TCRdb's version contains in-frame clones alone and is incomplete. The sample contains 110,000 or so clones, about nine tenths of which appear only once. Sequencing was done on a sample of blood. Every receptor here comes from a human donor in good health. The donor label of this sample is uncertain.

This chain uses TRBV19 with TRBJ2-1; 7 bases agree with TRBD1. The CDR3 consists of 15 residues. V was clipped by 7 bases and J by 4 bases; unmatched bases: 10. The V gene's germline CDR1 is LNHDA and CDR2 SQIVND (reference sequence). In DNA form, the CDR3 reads TGTGCCAGTATCGACTCGGGACAGCGTTACAATGAGCAGTTCTTC. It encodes CASIDSGQRYNEQFF.

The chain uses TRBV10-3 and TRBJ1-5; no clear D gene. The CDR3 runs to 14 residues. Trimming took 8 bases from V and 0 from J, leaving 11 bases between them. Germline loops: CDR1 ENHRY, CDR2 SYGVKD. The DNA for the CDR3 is TGTGCCATCTCTGAGGATATTAGCAATCAGCCCCAGCATTTT. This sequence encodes CAISEDISNQPQHF.

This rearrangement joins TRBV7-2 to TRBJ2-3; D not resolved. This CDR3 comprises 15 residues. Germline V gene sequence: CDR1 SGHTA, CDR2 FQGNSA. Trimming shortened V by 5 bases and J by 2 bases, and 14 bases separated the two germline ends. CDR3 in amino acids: CASSMDGKDTDTQYF. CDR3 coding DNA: TGTGCCAGCAGCATGGACGGCAAGGACACAGATACGCAGTATTTT.

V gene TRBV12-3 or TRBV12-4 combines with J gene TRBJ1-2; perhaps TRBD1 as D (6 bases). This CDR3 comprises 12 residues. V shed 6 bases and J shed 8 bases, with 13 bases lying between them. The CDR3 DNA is TGTGCCAGCAGCTCGCGGGGGGGCGGCTACACCTTC. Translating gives CASSSRGGGYTF.

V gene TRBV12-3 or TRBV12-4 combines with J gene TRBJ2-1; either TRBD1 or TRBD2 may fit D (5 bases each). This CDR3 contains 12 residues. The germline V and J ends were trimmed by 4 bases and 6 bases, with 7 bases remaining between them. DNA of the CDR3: TGTGCCAGCAGTTACGGGACCAATGAGCAGTTCTTC. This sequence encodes CASSYGTNEQFF.

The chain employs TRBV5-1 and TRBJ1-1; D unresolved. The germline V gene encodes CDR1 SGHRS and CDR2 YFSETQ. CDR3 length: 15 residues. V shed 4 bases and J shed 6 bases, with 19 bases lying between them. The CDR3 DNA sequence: TGCGCCAGCAGCCCGAGGGATCAACCTCGGGCTGAAGCTTTCTTT. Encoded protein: CASSPRDQPRAEAFF.

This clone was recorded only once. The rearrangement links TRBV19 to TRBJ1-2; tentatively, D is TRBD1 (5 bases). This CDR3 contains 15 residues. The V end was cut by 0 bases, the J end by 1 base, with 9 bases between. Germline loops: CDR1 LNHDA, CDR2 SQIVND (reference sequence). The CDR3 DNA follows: TGTGCCAGTAGTATAGACGGGCAGGGTAACTATGGCTACACCTTC. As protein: CASSIDGQGNYGYTF.

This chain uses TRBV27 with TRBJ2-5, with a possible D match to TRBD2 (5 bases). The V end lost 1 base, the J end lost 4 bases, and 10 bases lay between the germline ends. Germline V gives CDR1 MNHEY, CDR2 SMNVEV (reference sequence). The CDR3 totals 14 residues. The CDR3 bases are TGTGCCAGCAGTTTATTAGAGGGTGGAGAGACCCAGTACTTC. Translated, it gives CASSLLEGGETQYF.

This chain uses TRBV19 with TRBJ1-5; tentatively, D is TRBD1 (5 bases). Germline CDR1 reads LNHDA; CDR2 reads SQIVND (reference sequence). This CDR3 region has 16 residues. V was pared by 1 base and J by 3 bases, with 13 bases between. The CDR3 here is CASSIATQGSNQPQHF. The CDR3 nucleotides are TGTGCCAGTAGTATAGCTACGCAGGGTTCCAATCAGCCCCAGCATTTT.

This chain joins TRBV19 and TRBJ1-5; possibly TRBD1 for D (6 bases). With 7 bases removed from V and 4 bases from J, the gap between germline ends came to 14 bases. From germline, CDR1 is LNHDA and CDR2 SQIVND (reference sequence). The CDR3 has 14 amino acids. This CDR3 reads CASNPGARNQPQHF. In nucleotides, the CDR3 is TGTGCCAGTAATCCAGGGGCTAGGAATCAGCCCCAGCATTTT. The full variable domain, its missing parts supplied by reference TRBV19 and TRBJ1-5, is DGGITQSPKYLFRKEGQNVTLSCEQNLNHDAMYWYRQDPGQGLRLIYYSQIVNDFQKGDIAEGYSVSREKKESFPLTVTSAQKNPTAFYLCASNPGARNQPQHFGDGTRLSIL.

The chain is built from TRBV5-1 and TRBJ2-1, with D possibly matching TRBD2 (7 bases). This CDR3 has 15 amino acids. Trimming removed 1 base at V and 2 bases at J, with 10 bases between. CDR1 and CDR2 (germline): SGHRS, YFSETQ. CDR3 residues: CASSLRGATYNEQFF. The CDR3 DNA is TGCGCCAGCAGCTTGCGGGGGGCCACCTACAATGAGCAGTTCTTC.

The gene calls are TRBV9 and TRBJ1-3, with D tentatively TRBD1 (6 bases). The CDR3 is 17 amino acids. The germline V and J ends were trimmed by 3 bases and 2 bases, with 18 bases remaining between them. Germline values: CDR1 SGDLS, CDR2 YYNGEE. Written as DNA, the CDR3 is TGTGCCAGCAGCGCCATACCCTCAGGGGTGGCTGGAAACACCATATATTTT. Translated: CASSAIPSGVAGNTIYF.

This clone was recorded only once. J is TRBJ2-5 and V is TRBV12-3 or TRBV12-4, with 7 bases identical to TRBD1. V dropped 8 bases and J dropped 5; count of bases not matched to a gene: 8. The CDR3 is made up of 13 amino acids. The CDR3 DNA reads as TGTGCCAGCGGAGACAGGGATGCGGAGACCCAGTACTTC. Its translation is CASGDRDAETQYF.

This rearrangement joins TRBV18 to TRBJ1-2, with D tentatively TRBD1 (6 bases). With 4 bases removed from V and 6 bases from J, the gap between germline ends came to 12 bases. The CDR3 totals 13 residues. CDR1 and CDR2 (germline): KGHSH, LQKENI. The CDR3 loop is CASSRPQGNGYTF. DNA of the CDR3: TGTGCCAGCTCACGCCCACAGGGTAATGGCTACACCTTC.

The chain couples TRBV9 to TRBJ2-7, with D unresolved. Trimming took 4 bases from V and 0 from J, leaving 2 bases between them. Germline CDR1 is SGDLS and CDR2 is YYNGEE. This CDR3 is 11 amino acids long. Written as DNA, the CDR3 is TGTGCCAGCAGCCCCTCCTACGAGCAGTACTTC. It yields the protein CASSPSYEQYF.

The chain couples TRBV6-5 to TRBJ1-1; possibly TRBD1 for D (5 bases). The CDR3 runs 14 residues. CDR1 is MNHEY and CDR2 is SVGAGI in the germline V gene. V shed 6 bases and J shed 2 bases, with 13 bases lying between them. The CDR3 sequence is CASRSRGFNTEAFF. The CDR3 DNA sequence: TGTGCCAGCAGAAGCCGGGGGTTTAACACTGAAGCTTTCTTT.

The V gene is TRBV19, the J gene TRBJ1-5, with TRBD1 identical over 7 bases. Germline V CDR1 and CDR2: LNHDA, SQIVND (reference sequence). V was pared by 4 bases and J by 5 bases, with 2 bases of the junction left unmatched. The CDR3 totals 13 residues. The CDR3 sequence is CASSKQGYQPQHF. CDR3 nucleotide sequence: TGTGCCAGTAGTAAACAGGGGTATCAGCCCCAGCATTTT.